This is a list of T cell receptor beta chains from one sample in a study of OX40 agonist ivuxolimab in advanced cancers. Sequencing was performed with immunoSEQ multiplex PCR; in TCRdb, only in-frame clones are kept and a portion is missing. Among approximately 70,000 clones, 85% were seen once, and the ten largest hold 0.83%. The specimen comprised CD4+ or CD8+ T cells sorted from blood, sampled in a trial of the OX40 agonist ivuxolimab. The receptors originated from an adult with an advanced solid tumor such as melanoma, head and neck, liver or kidney cancer. Each CDR3 is given with its conserved first and last residue. D genes are given only for firm matches.

d_gene: NA
j_gene: TRBJ2-2
v_gene: TRBV4-1
CDR3aa: CASSQVQLVRNTGELFF
CDR3nt: TGCGCCAGCAGCCAAGTTCAACTCGTCCGTAACACTGGGGAGCTGTTTTTT

d_gene: NA
j_gene: TRBJ1-2
v_gene: TRBV30
CDR3aa: CAWSVLLAQAKGYTF
CDR3nt: TGTGCCTGGAGTGTACTGTTGGCTCAGGCGAAGGGCTACACCTTC

d_gene: NA
j_gene: TRBJ1-2
v_gene: TRBV6-6
CDR3aa: CASSYGASPYGYTF
CDR3nt: TGTGCCAGCAGTTACGGCGCCAGCCCGTATGGCTACACCTTC

d_gene: TRBD1
j_gene: TRBJ1-3
v_gene: TRBV9
CDR3aa: CASSHRQGAGNTIYF
CDR3nt: TGTGCCAGCAGCCATCGACAGGGGGCTGGAAACACCATATATTTT

d_gene: NA
j_gene: TRBJ2-5
v_gene: TRBV5-1
CDR3aa: CASSLAGGAEGETQYF
CDR3nt: TGCGCCAGCAGCTTGGCCGGGGGCGCCGAGGGAGAGACCCAGTACTTC

d_gene: TRBD2
j_gene: TRBJ2-2
v_gene: TRBV9
CDR3aa: CASSPRLAVNTGELFF
CDR3nt: TGTGCCAGCAGCCCCCGACTAGCGGTGAACACCGGGGAGCTGTTTTTT

d_gene: TRBD1
j_gene: TRBJ1-5
v_gene: TRBV27
CDR3aa: CASALRQGAGQPQHF
CDR3nt: TGTGCCAGCGCCCTTCGACAGGGCGCAGGGCAGCCCCAGCATTTT

d_gene: TRBD1
j_gene: TRBJ2-1
v_gene: TRBV5-6
CDR3aa: CASSLPGGASYNEQFF
CDR3nt: TGTGCCAGCAGCTTGCCAGGGGGAGCTTCCTACAATGAGCAGTTCTTC

d_gene: TRBD1
j_gene: TRBJ1-2
v_gene: TRBV7-9
CDR3aa: CASSPGGEVYGYTF
CDR3nt: TGTGCCAGCAGTCCAGGGGGAGAGGTCTATGGCTACACCTTC

d_gene: NA
j_gene: TRBJ1-5
v_gene: TRBV25-1
CDR3aa: CASSESGPYQPQHF
CDR3nt: TGTGCCAGCAGTGAATCAGGACCGTATCAGCCCCAGCATTTT